The 8 T cell receptor beta chains below come from one sample, sequenced in a study of Graves' ophthalmopathy and Graves' hyperthyroidism. RNA transcripts were the source from which TCR beta CDR3 regions were amplified. Following a first-round RT-PCR that used HTBI primers, a second-round multiplex PCR was carried out. MiXCR, run by TCRdb on the multiplex PCR reads, gives a single entry per CDR3 protein. The table shows about 50,000 distinct CDR3 sequences, with approximately 52% occurring only once. Sample: peripheral blood. The receptors were sampled from an adult woman with Graves' ophthalmopathy.

This clonotype was detected many times. This rearrangement joins TRBV7-2 to TRBJ1-5; tentative D call: TRBD1 (6 bases). The CDR3 runs to 13 residues. V was cut by 5 bases and J by 5 bases, with 10 bases left in between. CDR1 and CDR2 (germline): SGHTA, FQGNSA. CDR3 in amino acids: CASSIKGDQPQHF. The CDR3 DNA sequence: TGTGCCAGCAGCATAAAGGGGGATCAGCCCCAGCATTTT.

The sample holds one count of this clonotype. The CDR3 does not end in the conserved phenylalanine or tryptophan, so this is likely a read error. The DNA is omitted, as the CDR3 cannot be located on it reliably, and the CDR3 follows TCRdb's listing. The rearrangement links TRBV30 to TRBJ2-7; TRBD2, as called in the table, went unchecked against the DNA. The CDR3 spans 11 amino acids, including both terminal residues. Germline V gene data show CDR1 as GTSNPN and CDR2 as SVGIG (reference sequence). This CDR3 reads CAWSEERGDCL.

This chain uses TRBV6-1 with TRBJ1-1, with TRBD1 identical over 7 bases. Germline CDR1 is MNHNS and CDR2 is SASEGT. The CDR3 has 15 residues. V shed 0 bases and J 1 base; nucleotides not matched to a gene: 2. CDR3 sequence reads: CASSEARGTNTEAFF. The CDR3 nucleotides are TGTGCCAGCAGTGAAGCCAGGGGGACGAACACTGAAGCTTTCTTT.

This clonotype was found many times. V and J are TRBV20-1 and TRBJ1-1, with unresolved D. With 0 bases removed from V and 1 base from J, the gap between germline ends came to 12 bases. The CDR3 contains 15 residues. Germline V CDR1 and CDR2: DFQATT, SNEGSKA (reference sequence). CDR3: CSARDLTRSNTEAFF. The CDR3 nucleotides are TGCAGTGCTAGAGATTTGACACGCTCGAACACTGAAGCTTTCTTT.

This rearrangement joins TRBV2 to TRBJ1-1; 7 bases match TRBD1. The CDR3 extends over 17 amino acids. Trimming removed 6 bases from V and 1 base from J; junction bases left unmatched: 14. Germline loops: CDR1 SNHLY, CDR2 FYNNEI. The DNA of the CDR3 is TGTGCCAGCAGCTATAGCGGGACAGCAATGGCGAACACTGAAGCTTTCTTT. Its protein is CASSYSGTAMANTEAFF.

The rearrangement links TRBV20-1 to TRBJ2-5; D may match TRBD1 or TRBD2 (6 bases each). The germline gives CDR1 DFQATT, CDR2 SNEGSKA (reference sequence). Trimming shortened V by 4 bases and J by 1 base, and 16 bases separated the two germline ends. The CDR3 extends over 15 amino acids. The CDR3 sequence: CSATHRVGGQETQYF. The CDR3 DNA sequence: TGCAGTGCTACGCACAGGGTCGGGGGCCAAGAGACCCAGTACTTC.

V is TRBV7-9 and J is TRBJ2-7, with 7 bases fitting TRBD2. V gave up 1 base and J gave up 5 bases; unmatched junction bases: 11. Per the germline V gene, CDR1 is SEHNR and CDR2 is FQNEAQ (reference sequence). This CDR3 has 16 residues. The CDR3 region is CASSLEGRDQGDEQYF. DNA of the CDR3: TGTGCCAGCAGCTTAGAAGGGAGGGATCAGGGAGACGAGCAGTACTTC.

The chain combines TRBV20-1 with TRBJ2-4; D might be TRBD2 (5 bases). The CDR3 totals 13 residues. V gave up 3 bases and J gave up 5 bases, with 11 bases separating them. Germline loops: CDR1 DFQATT, CDR2 SNEGSKA (reference sequence). CDR3 sequence: CSARKGSENIQYF. DNA for the CDR3: TGCAGTGCTAGGAAAGGGAGTGAAAACATTCAGTACTTC.